This T cell receptor beta chain was sequenced during a study of identical twins (TCRdb year 2016). With respect to the entire study: To test whether fetal clonotypes persist, the study used deep sequencing on TCR alpha and beta repertoires from monozygotic twins, unrelated adults of various ages, and cord blood. Replicate twin experiments were performed at different times using different library preparation protocols to rule out contamination. What the work shows at the level of the full study, not this receptor alone: Compared with coincidental sharing between unrelated individuals, out-of-frame TCR alpha sequences shared between twins showed an excess of sequences with low generation probability. Abundant cord blood beta clonotypes had fewer insertions, young adult naive repertoires showed a similar but weaker trend, and memory repertoires showed no such trend. Zero-insertion analyses could be partly confounded by invariant T cells such as MAIT and iNKT, although diverse VJ usage argued against such confounding for most clonotypes. Excess twin sharing in beta out-of-frame sequences was weaker because fewer shared sequences lowered the signal-to-noise ratio. Recombination models systematically underestimated out-of-frame TCR alpha sharing in monozygotic twins but agreed with sharing between unrelated individuals. Because the same donors could not be followed over many years, the conclusions depended on cross-sectional statistical analysis.

Including the terminal cysteine and phenylalanine, the CDR3 comprises 16 residues. Only the CDR3 DNA stays, 48 bases, in frame from base 1. V has 5 bases trimmed and J has 4 bases trimmed; junction bases matching no gene number 4. Only healthy Caucasian donors were included. The twin cohort comprised three pairs of female monozygotic twins, all aged roughly 18 to 30 years. Positive isolation kits from Invitrogen were used to isolate CD4+ and CD8+ T cell populations. Preparation of the library involved 5' RACE. Sequencing took place on an Illumina HiSeq 2000. Template switching added a universal primer binding site, and the final cDNA carried a unique molecular identifier that allowed TCR cDNA molecules to be counted accurately. First-strand cDNA for TCR alpha and beta chains was synthesized from specific primers in the conserved constant-segment region. To control for contamination, every cDNA library was double barcoded, receiving both a SMART-Mk sample barcode and Illumina barcodes. Two successive PCR steps introduced TruSeq adapter sequences along with Illumina sample barcodes. The TCR alpha and beta cDNA libraries were sequenced on the Illumina HiSeq platform using custom primers. For the original study's pipeline: Raw reads were processed with MiGEC to extract unique molecular identifiers, and MiXCR was used to determine CDR3 positions. Recombination models were inferred per individual with the repgenHMM and IGoR tools using an EM algorithm. The analysis of shared clonotypes was done with the tcR package in R, with sharing normalized by the product of cloneset sizes. Out-of-frame nonproductive sequences were analyzed to study raw recombination free of thymic and clonal selection effects. The public sequencing data were trimmed at Q25 with fastp and processed into clonotypes with MiXCR by TCRdb, which kept only in-frame beta chains. Records with the same CDR3 protein are collapsed into one entry carrying the most frequent genes and DNA. These V and J calls originate from TCRdb's pipeline instead of the authors' own analysis. Within this sample are 200,000 to 250,000 distinct CDR3 sequences, with 6% to 8.5% of them counted one time only. The ten largest clones represent 5% to 6% of the sample.

This clonotype was recorded at least ten times. The specificity of this receptor is unknown. Qualities for individual bases were not recorded, and no much larger clone is one base off. This sample also belongs to another study, concerning yellow fever vaccine responses in identical twins. The second source states: The authors reported that the T cell response to vaccination in identical twins appeared partly convergent and partly personalized. The study precisely tracked vaccine-responding T cell clones in identical twins.

Sequencing was done on a sample of CD8+ T cells sorted from blood. The sequence derives from a woman under 30 in good health. The sequence joins TRBV12-3 or TRBV12-4 to TRBJ2-3, with 15 bases aligning to TRBD2. The sequenced DNA is TGTGCCAGCAGTCCAGGACTAGCGGGAGGGCCAGATACGCAGTATTTT. Translated, it reads CASSPGLAGGPDTQYF.